This entry describes one T cell receptor (beta chain). Its specificity is not known. The protocol was immunoSEQ multiplex PCR, while the TCRdb copy is restricted to in-frame clones and leaves out a portion. The repertoire includes hundreds of thousands of clones, about 96% of them detected once, and around 0.1% sits in the top ten. Trimming removed 5 bases at V and 8 bases at J, with 15 bases between. This CDR3 is 13 amino acids long. Germline CDR1 and CDR2: LNHDA and SQIVND (reference sequence). This sample was included in a study of shared clonotypes between healthy human individuals. Study-wide points: Depth was large, yet rarefaction showed that sorted-subset sequencing was incomplete.

Only CD45RO-negative cells positively selected for CCR7 counted as naive CD8 cells, so terminally differentiated effector memory CD45RA+ cells were excluded. J is TRBJ1-2 and V is TRBV19; the D gene is possibly TRBD1 (6 bases). This receptor was obtained from a woman aged 30 to 39 in good health. Sequences were obtained from naive CD8+ T cells sorted from blood. The CDR3 spells CASSPRGAIGYTF. The CDR3 DNA reads as TGTGCCAGTAGTCCCCGGGGGGCTATCGGCTACACCTTC.